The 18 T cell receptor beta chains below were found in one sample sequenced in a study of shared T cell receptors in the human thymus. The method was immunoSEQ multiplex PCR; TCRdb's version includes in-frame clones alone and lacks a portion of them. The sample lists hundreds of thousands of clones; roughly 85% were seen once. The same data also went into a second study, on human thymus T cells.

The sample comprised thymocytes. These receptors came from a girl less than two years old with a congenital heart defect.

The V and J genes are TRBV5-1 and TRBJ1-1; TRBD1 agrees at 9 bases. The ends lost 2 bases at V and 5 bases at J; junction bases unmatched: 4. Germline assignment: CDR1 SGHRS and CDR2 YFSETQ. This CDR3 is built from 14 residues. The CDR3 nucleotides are TGCGCCAGCAGCTTAAAGACAGGGGGGACTGAAGCTTTCTTT. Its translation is CASSLKTGGTEAFF.

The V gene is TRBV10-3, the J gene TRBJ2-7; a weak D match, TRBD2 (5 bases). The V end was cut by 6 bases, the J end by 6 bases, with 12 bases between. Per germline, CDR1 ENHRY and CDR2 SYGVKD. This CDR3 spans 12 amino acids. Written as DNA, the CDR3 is TGTGCCATCAGCCTGGACGGAGGCGAGCAGTACTTC. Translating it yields CAISLDGGEQYF.

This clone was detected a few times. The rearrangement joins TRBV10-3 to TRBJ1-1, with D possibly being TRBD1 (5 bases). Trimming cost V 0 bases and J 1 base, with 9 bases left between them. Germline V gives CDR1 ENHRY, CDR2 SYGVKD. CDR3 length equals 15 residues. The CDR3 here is CAISESETENTEAFF. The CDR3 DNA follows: TGTGCCATCAGTGAGTCGGAGACAGAGAACACTGAAGCTTTCTTT.

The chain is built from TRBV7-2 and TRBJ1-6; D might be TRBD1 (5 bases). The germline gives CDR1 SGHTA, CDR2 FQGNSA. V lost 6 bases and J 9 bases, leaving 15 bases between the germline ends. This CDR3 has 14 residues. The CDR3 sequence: CASSSQGIGSPLHF. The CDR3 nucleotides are TGTGCCAGCAGTTCCCAGGGTATTGGTTCACCCCTCCACTTT.

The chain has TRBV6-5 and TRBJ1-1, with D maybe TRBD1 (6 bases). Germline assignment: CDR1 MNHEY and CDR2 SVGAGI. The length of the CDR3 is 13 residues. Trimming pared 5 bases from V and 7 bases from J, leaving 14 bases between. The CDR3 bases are TGTGCCAGCAGTCAACAGGGTACCGATGAAGCTTTCTTT. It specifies CASSQQGTDEAFF.

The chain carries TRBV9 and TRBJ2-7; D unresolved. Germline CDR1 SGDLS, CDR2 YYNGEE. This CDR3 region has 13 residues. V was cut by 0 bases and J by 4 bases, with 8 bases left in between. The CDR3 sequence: CASSVAPTYEQYF. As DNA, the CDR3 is TGTGCCAGCAGCGTAGCCCCTACTTACGAGCAGTACTTC.

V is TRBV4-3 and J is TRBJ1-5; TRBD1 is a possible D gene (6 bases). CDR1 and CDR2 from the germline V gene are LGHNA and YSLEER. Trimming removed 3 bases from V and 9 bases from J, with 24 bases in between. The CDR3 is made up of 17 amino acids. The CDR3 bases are TGCGCCAGCAGCCACCGCCTGGTAGGGCAGGGGATTTTGCCCCAGCATTTT. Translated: CASSHRLVGQGILPQHF.

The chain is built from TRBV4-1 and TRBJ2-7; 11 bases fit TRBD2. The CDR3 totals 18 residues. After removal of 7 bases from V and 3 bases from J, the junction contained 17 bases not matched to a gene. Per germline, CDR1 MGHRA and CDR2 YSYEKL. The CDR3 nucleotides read TGCGCCAGCATCACACGGGCCCCAACGACTAGCGGGGACTACGAGCAGTACTTC. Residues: CASITRAPTTSGDYEQYF.

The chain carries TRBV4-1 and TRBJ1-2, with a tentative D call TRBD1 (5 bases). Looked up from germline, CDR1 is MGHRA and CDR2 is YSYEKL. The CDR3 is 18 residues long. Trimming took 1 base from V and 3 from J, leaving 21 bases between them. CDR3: CASSQGKKIGGSDYGYTF. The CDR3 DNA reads TGCGCCAGCAGCCAAGGGAAGAAGATCGGGGGGTCCGACTATGGCTACACCTTC.

As DNA, the CDR3 is TGTGCCAGCACCCCCGCATGGTCCACACGCACAGATACGCAGTATTTT. Amino acids: CASTPAWSTRTDTQYF. V is TRBV28 and J is TRBJ2-3; D is uncertain. Trimming took 7 bases from V and 1 from J, leaving 18 bases between them. CDR1 is MDHEN and CDR2 is SYDVKM in the germline V gene. The CDR3 length is 16 residues. The complete variable domain, with remaining parts taken from reference TRBV28 and TRBJ2-3, reads DVKVTQSSRYLVKRTGEKVFLECVQDMDHENMFWYRQDPGLGLRLIYFSYDVKMKEKGDIPEGYSVSREKKERFSLILESASTNQTSMYLCASTPAWSTRTDTQYFGPGTRLTVL.

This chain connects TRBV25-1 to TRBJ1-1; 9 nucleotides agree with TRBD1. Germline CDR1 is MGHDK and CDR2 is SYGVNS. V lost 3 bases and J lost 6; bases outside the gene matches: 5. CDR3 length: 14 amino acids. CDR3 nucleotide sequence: TGTGCCAGCAGTGAGGGACAGGGTATCCCTGAAGCTTTCTTT. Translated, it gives CASSEGQGIPEAFF.

The CDR3 here is CASTSGAGQPYEQYF. DNA of the CDR3: TGTGCCAGCACCTCGGGGGCGGGACAGCCCTACGAGCAGTACTTC. The chain has TRBV25-1 and TRBJ2-7, with D perhaps matching TRBD1 (7 bases). The germline V gene has CDR1 MGHDK and CDR2 SYGVNS. Trimming shortened V by 7 bases and J by 2 bases, and 18 bases separated the two germline ends. The CDR3 is 15 amino acids.

The DNA for the CDR3 is TGTGCCAGCAGTGCCCCCCGGACAGGAACCTATAACTATGGCTACACCTTC. Its translation is CASSAPRTGTYNYGYTF. The chain is built from TRBV6-1 and TRBJ1-2, with 7 bases aligning to TRBD1. The V and J ends lost 4 bases and 1 base, in that order; junction bases with no gene match: 12. The CDR3 totals 17 residues. Germline loops: CDR1 MNHNS, CDR2 SASEGT.

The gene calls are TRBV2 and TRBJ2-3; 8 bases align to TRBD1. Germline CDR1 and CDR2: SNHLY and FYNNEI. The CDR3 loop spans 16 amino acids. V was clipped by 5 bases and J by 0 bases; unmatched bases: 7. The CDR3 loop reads CASSTDRGQSTDTQYF. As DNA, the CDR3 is TGTGCCAGCAGTACCGACAGGGGCCAAAGCACAGATACGCAGTATTTT. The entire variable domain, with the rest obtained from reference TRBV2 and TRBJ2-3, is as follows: EPEVTQTPSHQVTQMGQEVILRCVPISNHLYFYWYRQILGQKVEFLVSFYNNEISEKSEIFDDQFSVERPDGSNFTLKIRSTKLEDSAMYFCASSTDRGQSTDTQYFGPGTRLTVL.

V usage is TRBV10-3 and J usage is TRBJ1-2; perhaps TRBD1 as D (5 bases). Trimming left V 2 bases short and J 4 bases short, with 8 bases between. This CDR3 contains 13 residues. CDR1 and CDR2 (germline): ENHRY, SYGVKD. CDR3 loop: CAISEDSFYGYTF. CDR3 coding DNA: TGTGCCATCAGTGAGGACAGCTTCTATGGCTACACCTTC.

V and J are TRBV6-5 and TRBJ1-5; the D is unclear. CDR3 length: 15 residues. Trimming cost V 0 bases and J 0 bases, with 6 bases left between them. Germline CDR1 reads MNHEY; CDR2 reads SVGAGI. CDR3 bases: TGTGCCAGCAGTTACTCGAGGAGTAGCAATCAGCCCCAGCATTTT. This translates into CASSYSRSSNQPQHF.

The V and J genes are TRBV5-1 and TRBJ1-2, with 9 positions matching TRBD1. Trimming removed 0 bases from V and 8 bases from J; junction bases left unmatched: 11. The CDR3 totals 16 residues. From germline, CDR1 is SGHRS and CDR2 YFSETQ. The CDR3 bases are TGCGCCAGCAGCTTGGCTCCGGGGGACAGGGAGGGCGGCTACACCTTC. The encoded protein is CASSLAPGDREGGYTF.

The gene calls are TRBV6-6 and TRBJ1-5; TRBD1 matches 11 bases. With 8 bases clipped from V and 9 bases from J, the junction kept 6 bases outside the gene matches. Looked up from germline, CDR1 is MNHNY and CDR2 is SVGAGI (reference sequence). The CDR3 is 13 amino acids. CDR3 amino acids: CASWTGGRGPQHF. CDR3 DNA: TGTGCCAGCTGGACAGGGGGCCGCGGGCCCCAGCATTTT.